The 24 T cell receptor beta chains presented below share a single source sample, sequenced in a study of tumor-infiltrating lymphocytes in primary liver carcinoma. Reverse transcription of roughly 0.45 ug total RNA with a constant-region primer produced TCR beta cDNA. For TCR beta, libraries were produced by three nested multiplex PCR rounds using slightly modified ARM-PCR. For approximately 11 cycles apiece, the opening two PCR rounds ran with TRBV1-TRBV30 forward primers and a C-beta reverse primer. From the multiplex PCR reads, TCRdb called clonotypes with MiXCR, one entry per CDR3 protein. The sample includes around 29,000 distinct CDR3 sequences, less than 80% of them seen just once. The study co-extracted DNA and RNA from around 20-30 mg of unsorted bulk tissue. The sample consisted of liver tumor tissue from sampling region 5. Documented subset: tumor region T5, tumor centre. The receptors come from a man aged 40-49 years with primary liver carcinoma and hepatitis B virus infection.

The chain uses TRBV6-1 and TRBJ2-7; possibly TRBD1 or TRBD2 for D (6 bases each). The CDR3 runs 16 residues. Germline values: CDR1 MNHNS, CDR2 SASEGT. V dropped 7 bases and J dropped 3 bases, with 22 bases sitting between them. The CDR3 here is CASISTGASGNYEQYF. CDR3 sequence (DNA): TGTGCCAGCATCTCTACGGGGGCTAGTGGGAACTACGAGCAGTACTTC.

This rearrangement joins TRBV29-1 to TRBJ2-1; TRBD2 agrees at 9 bases. This CDR3 spans 13 amino acids. Germline assignment: CDR1 SQVTM and CDR2 ANQGSEA. With 8 bases clipped from V and 16 bases from J, the junction kept 18 bases outside the gene matches. The CDR3 spells CSLPGLADNDQFF. Here the CDR3 DNA reads TGCAGCCTACCGGGACTAGCAGACAATGACCAATTCTTC.

With respect to this clonotype: Because it lacks the conserved phenylalanine or tryptophan at the end, this CDR3 is likely a read error. The rearrangement joins TRBV5-1 to TRBJ2-5; D gene uncertain. CDR3 length: 15 residues. Per the germline V gene, CDR1 is SGHRS and CDR2 is YFSETQ. V was cut by 7 bases and J by 1 base, with 17 bases left in between. CDR3 sequence reads: CASGLQPLGQETQYL. The CDR3 nucleotides read TGCGCCAGCGGCCTACAGCCCCTTGGCCAAGAGACCCAGTACCTC.

Concerning this clonotype: A much larger clone sits a single nucleotide away, making a read error possible. The rearrangement uses TRBV5-1 and TRBJ2-7; 9 nucleotides line up with TRBD2. CDR3 length equals 14 residues. Per germline, CDR1 SGHRS and CDR2 YFSETQ. CDR3: CASSLPSGAYQQYF. In nucleotides, the CDR3 is TGCGCCAGCAGCTTGCCTAGCGGGGCCTACCAGCAGTACTTC. Full variable domain (remainder filled in from reference TRBV5-1 and TRBJ2-7): KAGVTQTPRYLIKTRGQQVTLSCSPISGHRSVSWYQQTPGQGLQFLFEYFSETQRNKGNFPGRFSGRQFSNSRSEMNVSTLELGDSALYLCASSLPSGAYQQYFGPGTRLTVT.

The rearrangement uses TRBV6-5 and TRBJ2-7; perhaps TRBD1 as D (6 bases). The germline V and J ends were trimmed by 6 bases and 6 bases, with 15 bases remaining between them. Germline CDR1 and CDR2: MNHEY and SVGAGI. This CDR3 region has 13 residues. The CDR3 bases are TGTGCCAGCAGGATAAAGGGGGATGGCGAGCAGTACTTC. This codes for CASRIKGDGEQYF.

About this clonotype: A much bigger clone sits one base away, suggesting this may be a read error. The gene calls are TRBV5-1 and TRBJ2-3, with D possibly TRBD1 on 6 matching bases. The CDR3 contains 14 residues. Germline V gene lookup returns CDR1 SGHRS and CDR2 YFSETQ. CDR3 nucleotide sequence: TGCGTCAACAGCGAGGGACACTCCACAGATACGCAGTATTTT. It specifies CVNSEGHSTDTQYF.

A note on this clonotype: Compared with germline, one end of the junction differs, possibly owing to a read error. V is TRBV29-1 and J is TRBJ2-1, with D hard to call. This CDR3 has 16 residues. Germline V gene data show CDR1 as SQVTM and CDR2 as ANQGSEA. CDR3 protein: CSIATLRPWSRQGQSF. CDR3 in DNA: TGCAGCATCGCCACGCTTCGGCCCTGGTCCCGTCAAGGGCAGTCCTTC.

This clonotype came up a few times. A much larger clone is a single base away; this may be a read error. The chain recombines TRBV13 with TRBJ2-5; TRBD2 agrees at 10 bases. CDR1 is PRHDT and CDR2 is FYEKMQ in the germline V gene (reference sequence). CDR3 length: 15 residues. The CDR3 reads CASSREREGRETQHF. The CDR3 DNA reads TGTGCCAGCAGCCGAGAGCGGGAGGGTAGGGAGACCCAGCACTTC.

Comments on this clonotype: Because the CDR3 is missing its conserved closing phenylalanine or tryptophan, this is likely a read error. The chain employs TRBV29-1 and TRBJ2-3; D may be TRBD1 (7 bases). The CDR3 consists of 12 residues. Trimming took off 4 bases at V and 6 bases at J, with 11 bases between the two ends. CDR1 and CDR2 (germline): SQVTM, ANQGSEA. The CDR3 nucleotides read TGCAGCGTTGGGCAGGGGGGCGATACGCAGTATCAT. It codes for CSVGQGGDTQYH.

Turning to this clonotype: Mismatch with germline at one junction end may stem from a read error. This rearrangement joins TRBV29-1 to TRBJ2-5; possible D gene TRBD1, 5 bases. Germline assignment: CDR1 SQVTM and CDR2 ANQGSEA. The CDR3 contains 13 residues. The CDR3 region has the DNA TGCAGCGGACTTACCCAGGGAATGGAGACCCAGTGCTTC. Its protein is CSGLTQGMETQCF. Full variable domain (rest looked up from reference TRBV29-1 and TRBJ2-5): SAVISQKPSRDICQRGTSLTIQCQVDSQVTMMFWYRQQPGQSLTLIATANQGSEATYESGFVIDKFPISRPNLTFSTLTVSNMSPEDSSIYLCSGLTQGMETQCFGPGTRLLVL.

The genes are TRBV6-5 and TRBJ2-7, with TRBD2 identical over 10 bases. Germline CDR1 reads MNHEY; CDR2 reads SVGAGI. Trimming at V came to 8 bases and at J to 2 bases, leaving 6 bases not matched to a gene. The CDR3 covers 14 residues. CDR3 nucleotides: TGTGCCAGCCATACTAGCGGGGCGGCCTACGAGCAGTACTTC. It is translated as CASHTSGAAYEQYF.

Concerning this clonotype itself: Germline and junction disagree at one end, which may indicate a read error. This sequence joins TRBV6-6 and TRBJ2-6; 12 nucleotides align to TRBD2. The CDR3 is 18 amino acids. Germline lookup yields CDR1 MNHNY and CDR2 SVGAGI (reference sequence). The CDR3 here is CTSWPGLAGYSGANVLTF. The DNA of the CDR3 is TGTACCAGCTGGCCCGGACTAGCGGGATACTCTGGGGCCAACGTCCTGACTTTC.

A note on this clonotype: The junction does not match germline at one end; this may be a read error. The genes are TRBV6-2 or TRBV6-3 and TRBJ1-1; D is undetermined. Germline values: CDR1 MNHEY, CDR2 SVGEGT. The CDR3 runs to 14 residues. The CDR3 DNA follows: TGTGCCAGCAGTTACCTAGACCTGAACACTGAAGCTTCCTTT. Residues: CASSYLDLNTEASF.

Comment on this clonotype: One base away lies a much larger clone, so this may be a sequencing read error. Because it lacks the conserved phenylalanine or tryptophan at the end, this CDR3 is likely a read error. J is TRBJ1-1 and V is TRBV28; D is ambiguous. The CDR3 contains 12 residues. The germline gives CDR1 MDHEN, CDR2 SYDVKM. The V end was cut by 7 bases, the J end by 0 bases, with 6 bases between. CDR3 amino acids: CASKGLNTEAFL. CDR3 DNA sequence: TGTGCCAGCAAAGGACTGAACACTGAAGCTTTCCTT.

About this clonotype: A junction end diverges from the germline sequence, so it may reflect a read error. V gene TRBV10-3 combines with J gene TRBJ1-5; no reliable D call. Germline V gene lookup returns CDR1 ENHRY and CDR2 SYGVKD. The CDR3 loop spans 14 amino acids. CDR3 region: CAISEYEGDQPRYF. In nucleotides, the CDR3 is TGTGCAATCAGTGAGTATGAGGGCGATCAGCCCCGGTATTTT.

The chain uses TRBV6-2 or TRBV6-3 and TRBJ2-1; no clear D. Germline V gives CDR1 MNHEY, CDR2 SVGEGT. This CDR3 contains 14 residues. The CDR3 reads CVSSYQRERPWQFF. CDR3 sequence (DNA): TGTGTTAGCAGTTACCAGCGCGAGCGCCCCTGGCAGTTCTTC.

To note about this clonotype: A much larger clone differs by one base, so this may be a read error. The CDR3 carries no conserved terminal phenylalanine or tryptophan, so it likely arises from a read error. This rearrangement joins TRBV6-6 to TRBJ1-1, with 7 bases identical to TRBD1. CDR1 and CDR2 from the germline V gene are MNHNY and SVGAGI (reference sequence). This CDR3 region has 15 residues. The CDR3 sequence: CACSSQTGQGGEAFI. As DNA, the CDR3 is TGTGCCTGCAGTTCACAGACGGGCCAGGGGGGTGAAGCTTTCATT.

Regarding this clonotype: A read error may produce the germline difference seen at one junction end. The chain uses TRBV6-5 and TRBJ2-2; no clear D. CDR1 and CDR2 from the germline V gene are MNHEY and SVGAGI. This CDR3 is 17 amino acids long. The CDR3 reads CVSTLGMGNMVTGELFF. For the CDR3, the DNA is TGTGTCAGCACCTTAGGGATGGGGAATATGGTCACCGGGGAGCTGTTTTTT.

This clonotype has ten or more counts. The chain joins TRBV5-1 to TRBJ2-7; the match to TRBD2 covers 7 bases. The V and J ends lost 1 base and 2 bases, in that order; junction bases with no gene match: 9. The CDR3 is 16 amino acids. Germline loops: CDR1 SGHRS, CDR2 YFSETQ. The CDR3 protein is CASSLTASGGTYEQYF. Written as DNA, the CDR3 is TGCGCCAGCAGCTTGACGGCTAGCGGAGGAACCTACGAGCAGTACTTC.

Turning to this clonotype: No conserved phenylalanine or tryptophan is present at the end of the CDR3, so a read error is the likely explanation. The limits of the CDR3 on the DNA are not certain, so only TCRdb's listed CDR3 is given. The chain carries TRBV11-2 and TRBJ2-5; the table gives TRBD1 as D, unverified against the DNA. The CDR3 is 16 amino acids long, termini counted. CDR1 is SGHAT and CDR2 is FQNNGV in the germline V gene. The chain's CDR3 is CASSLTAGGSGETQYI.

V usage is TRBV19 and J usage is TRBJ2-5; 15 positions agree with TRBD2. CDR1 is LNHDA, CDR2 SQIVND, per germline (reference sequence). The CDR3 contains 20 residues. V shed 6 bases, J shed 5 bases, and the junction held 19 bases outside the gene matches. In nucleotides, the CDR3 is TGTGCCAGTAGCCAAACCCCCGGACTAGCGGGAGGGCAGCCTTCTGAGACCCAGTACTTC. Translated, it gives CASSQTPGLAGGQPSETQYF.

About this clonotype itself: The conserved closing phenylalanine or tryptophan is absent in this CDR3, likely reflecting a read error. This chain connects TRBV11-2 to TRBJ2-3, with 11 bases aligning to TRBD2. Germline-derived CDR1 and CDR2 are SGHAT and FQNNGV. CDR3 length equals 15 residues. In DNA, the CDR3 is TGTGCCAGCAGTACCGGGACTAGCGGCACAGATACACAGTATATT. Translated, it gives CASSTGTSGTDTQYI.

This clonotype has a handful of counts. The conserved final phenylalanine or tryptophan is absent from the CDR3, which likely points to a read error. The DNA is left out, because the CDR3 cannot be placed on it with certainty; the CDR3 is given as TCRdb lists it. This chain uses TRBV12-3 or TRBV12-4 with TRBJ2-2; TRBD2 is the table's D call, not checked against the DNA. From its first to its last residue, the CDR3 has 17 amino acids. The CDR3 sequence: CASSTGTPVIGTGELFS.

To note about this clonotype: A much bigger clone sits one base away, suggesting this may be a read error. The rearrangement links TRBV20-1 to TRBJ2-2; D uncertain. Looked up from germline, CDR1 is DFQATT and CDR2 is SNEGSKA (reference sequence). The CDR3 is made up of 14 amino acids. The V and J ends lost 0 bases and 3 bases respectively, with 8 bases between them. The CDR3 bases are TGCAGTGCTAGAGAAGGGTCCCACACCGGGGAGCTGTTTTTT. Residues: CSAREGSHTGELFF.